This TCR beta chain came from a study of OX40 agonist ivuxolimab in advanced cancers. The V and J ends lost 8 bases and 2 bases respectively, with 12 bases between them. There are 13 residues in the CDR3. Germline CDR1 and CDR2: SEHNR and FQNEAQ (reference sequence). Study-wide results and caveats: Compared with CD4+, CD8+ T cells on average had more expanded clones.

With regard to this clone: What it binds is unknown.

Assay: immunoSEQ multiplex PCR; the TCRdb copy retains only in-frame clones and omits some. The table has about 69,000 clones, over 60% seen once; the top ten hold 2% to 2.5%. The clonotype was recovered from an adult with an advanced solid tumor such as melanoma, head and neck, liver or kidney cancer. This chain links TRBV7-9 with TRBJ2-5; TRBD2 might be the D (6 bases). Sample: CD4+ or CD8+ T cells sorted from blood, taken in a trial of the OX40 agonist ivuxolimab. The DNA for the CDR3 is TGTGCCAGCCGGCGGGATGGACAAGAGACCCAGTACTTC. Translation gives CASRRDGQETQYF.